The 5 T cell receptor beta chains below come from one sample, sequenced in a study of T cell repertoires in cytomegalovirus infection. MiXCR was run by TCRdb on the reads, yielding one entry per CDR3 protein. This table holds about 500,000 distinct CDR3 sequences, 30% to 40% found once. These receptors are not linked to any known antigen. The input for sequencing was cultured PBMCs, taken from culture after CMV antigen stimulation. The source is a human donor in good health (CMV status not recorded). Some clones in this sample may be carry-over from other donors' samples.

The chain couples TRBV6-1 to TRBJ2-4, with 14 bases aligning to TRBD2. The CDR3 spans 18 residues. V lost 2 bases, J lost 8 bases, and 11 bases stayed unmatched. Germline lookup yields CDR1 MNHNS and CDR2 SASEGT. CDR3 DNA: TGTGCCAGCAGTGAAACTCCGGGACTAGCGGGAGAGGGTTACATTCAGTACTTC. Amino acids: CASSETPGLAGEGYIQYF.

This clonotype was seen only a few times. The rearrangement joins TRBV11-2 to TRBJ1-4; 7 nucleotides line up with TRBD1. Germline-derived CDR1 and CDR2 are SGHAT and FQNNGV. The CDR3 loop spans 17 amino acids. V dropped 1 base and J dropped 4; count of bases not matched to a gene: 9. The CDR3: CASSLGYTGTDNEKLFF. CDR3 sequence (DNA): TGTGCCAGCAGCTTAGGATACACCGGGACAGATAATGAAAAACTGTTTTTT. The full variable domain, completed using reference TRBV11-2 and TRBJ1-4, is EAGVAQSPRYKIIEKRQSVAFWCNPISGHATLYWYQQILGQGPKLLIQFQNNGVVDDSQLPKDRFSAERLKGVDSTLKIQPAKLEDSAVYLCASSLGYTGTDNEKLFFGSGTQLSVL.

This clonotype has a handful of counts. The chain combines TRBV20-1 with TRBJ2-6; maybe TRBD2 (5 bases). With 0 bases removed from V and 10 bases from J, the gap between germline ends came to 16 bases. Germline lookup yields CDR1 DFQATT and CDR2 SNEGSKA (reference sequence). The CDR3 covers 15 residues. DNA for the CDR3: TGCAGTGCTAGAGATCAGGTACTAGAAAGGAACGTCCTGACTTTC. This sequence encodes CSARDQVLERNVLTF.

V gene TRBV7-2 combines with J gene TRBJ1-1; D not certain. Germline V gives CDR1 SGHTA, CDR2 FQGNSA. Trimming stripped 4 bases from V and 1 base from J, with 16 bases between. This CDR3 is 16 amino acids long. The CDR3 is CASSSPVFHTNTEAFF. Written as DNA, the CDR3 is TGTGCCAGCAGCTCCCCGGTGTTTCACACGAACACTGAAGCTTTCTTT.

The genes are TRBV7-2 and TRBJ2-7; TRBD1 might be the D (5 bases). The CDR3 totals 13 residues. V gave up 2 bases and J gave up 6 bases, with 11 bases separating them. Germline lookup yields CDR1 SGHTA and CDR2 FQGNSA. The DNA of the CDR3 is TGTGCCAGCAGCTTAATGGGCCAGGGCGAGCAGTACGTC. As protein: CASSLMGQGEQYV.